These 9 T cell receptor beta chains originate from one sample sequenced in a study of CD8 T cells in ankylosing spondylitis. Study observations and caveats: For ankylosing spondylitis blood, a TCR beta motif of several highly homologous variants appeared characteristic.

Their antigens are not known. TCRdb recomputed calls from the 5' RACE reads with MiXCR, one row per CDR3 protein. Among approximately 400,000 distinct CDR3 sequences, roughly 18% were seen once, and the ten largest hold just over 1%. Sequenced input: blood, either unsorted or a sorted T cell fraction (not recorded which). All receptors come from a male donor with ankylosing spondylitis.

This clonotype was picked up a small number of times. This chain uses TRBV21-1 with TRBJ2-5; TRBD1, the table's D call, lacks a check against the DNA. TRBV21-1 is reported as a pseudogene. CDR3 length: 13 residues. The CDR3 bases are TGTGCCAGCATTGCGGGGGCCCAAGAGACCCAGTACTTC. This translates into CASIAGAQETQYF.

This clonotype was found a few times. This chain joins TRBV20-1 and TRBJ2-7; possibly TRBD1 for D (6 bases). Germline CDR1 DFQATT, CDR2 SNEGSKA (reference sequence). V gave up 0 bases and J gave up 3 bases, with 12 bases separating them. This CDR3 contains 14 residues. In nucleotides, the CDR3 is TGCAGTGCTAGAGACGGACAGCGTTACTACGAGCAGTACTTC. It codes for CSARDGQRYYEQYF.

There are many counts of this clonotype. This sequence joins TRBV12-3 or TRBV12-4 and TRBJ2-1; TRBD1 is a possible D gene (6 bases). This CDR3 spans 16 amino acids. The V gene lost 3 bases and the J gene lost 7 bases, with 19 bases spanning the gap. The CDR3 DNA sequence: TGTGCCAGCAGTTTGGGGGCGCTAGCCGTCTTAAATGAGCAGTTCTTC. Its protein is CASSLGALAVLNEQFF.

The CDR3 protein is CAWSGPGQGAAQPHF. In nucleotides, the CDR3 is TGTGCCTGGAGTGGACCGGGACAGGGAGCGGCCCAGCCGCATTTT. The chain has TRBV30 and TRBJ1-5, with TRBD1 identical over 9 bases. Germline CDR1 GTSNPN, CDR2 SVGIG (reference sequence). The CDR3 spans 15 residues. V lost 1 base to trimming and J lost 15 bases; unmatched junction nucleotides: 16. The whole variable domain, remainder taken from reference TRBV30 and TRBJ1-5, is SQTIHQWPATLVQPVGSPLSLECTVEGTSNPNLYWYRQAAGRGLQLLFYSVGIGQISSEVPQNLSASRPQDRQFILSSKKLLLSDSGFYLCAWSGPGQGAAQPHFGDGTRLSIL.

The sample holds a few counts of this clonotype. The chain is built from TRBV12-3 or TRBV12-4 and TRBJ2-1, with 8 bases identical to TRBD2. This CDR3 region has 11 residues. V shed 7 bases, J shed 9 bases, and the junction held 2 bases outside the gene matches. CDR3: CASTRGGEQFF. The CDR3 region has the DNA TGTGCCAGCACCCGGGGGGGTGAGCAGTTCTTC.

The table lists this clonotype with a count of one. The V gene is TRBV7-9, the J gene TRBJ2-2; weak D call: TRBD2 (5 bases). The germline CDR1 and CDR2 sequences are SEHNR and FQNEAQ (reference sequence). With 0 bases removed from V and 8 bases from J, the gap between germline ends came to 10 bases. This CDR3 region has 14 residues. In nucleotides, the CDR3 is TGTGCCAGCAGCTTAGCGGCCGGGAAAGGGGAGCTGTTTTTT. This encodes CASSLAAGKGELFF.

This clonotype was seen repeatedly, ten times or more. The gene calls are TRBV20-1 and TRBJ2-1; D remains ambiguous. V shed 7 bases and J shed 3 bases, with 28 bases lying between them. This CDR3 has 18 amino acids. CDR1 is DFQATT, CDR2 SNEGSKA, per germline (reference sequence). CDR3 DNA: TGCAGTGTCACCCGAGGTGCCCCGATAAAGGTCCTCTACAATGAGCAGTTCTTC. It yields the protein CSVTRGAPIKVLYNEQFF.

This clonotype was counted many times. This chain uses TRBV10-2 with TRBJ1-4, with D tentatively TRBD1 (6 bases). CDR1 is WSHSY and CDR2 is SAAADI in the germline V gene. The V end was cut by 7 bases, the J end by 10 bases, with 19 bases between. This CDR3 is 14 amino acids long. CDR3 protein: CASTTGISLGKLFF. The CDR3 DNA follows: TGCGCCAGCACCACAGGGATATCCCTTGGAAAACTGTTTTTT.

This clonotype was recorded a few times. This chain links TRBV4-1 with TRBJ1-5, with TRBD1 identical over 9 bases. The CDR3 totals 14 residues. CDR1 is MGHRA, CDR2 YSYEKL, per germline. V lost 4 bases and J lost 8; bases outside the gene matches: 6. The CDR3 nucleotides read TGCGCCAGCAGCCCTGGGACAGGGAAGGAGCCCCAGCATTTT. Amino acids: CASSPGTGKEPQHF.